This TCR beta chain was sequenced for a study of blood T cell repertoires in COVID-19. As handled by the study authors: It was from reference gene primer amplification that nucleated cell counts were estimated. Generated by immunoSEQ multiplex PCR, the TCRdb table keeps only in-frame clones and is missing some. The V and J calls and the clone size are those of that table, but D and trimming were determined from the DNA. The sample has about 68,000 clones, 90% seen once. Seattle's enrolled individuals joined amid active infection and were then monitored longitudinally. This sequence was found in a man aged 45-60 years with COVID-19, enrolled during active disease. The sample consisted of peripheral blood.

CDR3 DNA: TGTGCCAGCTCACCGCGTGAAACGACAGGGAACACTGAAGCTTTCTTT. It codes for CASSPRETTGNTEAFF. The chain joins TRBV18 to TRBJ1-1, with a weak D call TRBD1 (6 bases). V was trimmed by 3 bases and J by 1 base, leaving 15 bases between them. The CDR3 contains 16 residues. CDR1 and CDR2 (germline): KGHSH, LQKENI.